This T cell receptor (beta chain) stems from a study of CD8+CD57+ T cells in acquired aplastic anemia. The template used for profiling TCR beta VDJ and CDR3 was genomic DNA. MiXCR was run by TCRdb on the reads, yielding one entry per CDR3 protein. The table shows some 180,000 distinct CDR3 sequences, with 45% to 50% occurring only once. Sequenced: sorted CD4+, CD8+, or CD8+CD57+ T cells (not recorded which) from PBMCs. The TCR comes from a human donor in good health.

CDR3 nucleotide sequence: TGCGCCAGCATCGCCGGGACAGGGAGGAACAATGAGCAGTTCTTC. It specifies CASIAGTGRNNEQFF. The chain carries TRBV10-2 and TRBJ2-1; 9 bases are a match to TRBD1. Per the germline V gene, CDR1 is WSHSY and CDR2 is SAAADI. J was trimmed by 5 bases and V by 7 bases; bases with no gene match: 9. There are 15 residues in the CDR3.